The clone carrying this T cell receptor beta chain was seen at least ten times. Germline V CDR1 and CDR2: SGHRS, YFSETQ. CDR3 length equals 15 residues. Trimming removed 0 bases from V and 0 bases from J, with 8 bases in between. Each CDR3 protein gets one entry after TCRdb re-called the RT-PCR reads with MiXCR. This table holds about 680,000 distinct CDR3 sequences, 13% to 15% found once. V and J are TRBV5-1 and TRBJ2-3; D is unclear. Specimen: memory CD4+ T cells from blood. The TCR was taken from a female donor in good health, serving as a healthy control. CDR3 DNA sequence: TGCGCCAGCAGCTTGGCGGGCGGAAGCACAGATACGCAGTATTTT. The encoded protein is CASSLAGGSTDTQYF.